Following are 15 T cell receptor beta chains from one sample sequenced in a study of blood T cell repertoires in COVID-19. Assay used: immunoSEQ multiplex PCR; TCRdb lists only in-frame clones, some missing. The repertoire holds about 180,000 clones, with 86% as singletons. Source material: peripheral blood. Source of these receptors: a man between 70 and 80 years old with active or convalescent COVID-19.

CDR3 bases: TGTGCCAGCAGCCCCCTCCTGGCCAACGTCCTGACTTTC. This codes for CASSPLLANVLTF. The chain links TRBV7-9 to TRBJ2-6; D not resolved. V was shortened by 5 bases and J by 6 bases, with 8 bases between the two germline ends. Germline values: CDR1 SEHNR, CDR2 FQNEAQ (reference sequence). There are 13 residues in the CDR3.

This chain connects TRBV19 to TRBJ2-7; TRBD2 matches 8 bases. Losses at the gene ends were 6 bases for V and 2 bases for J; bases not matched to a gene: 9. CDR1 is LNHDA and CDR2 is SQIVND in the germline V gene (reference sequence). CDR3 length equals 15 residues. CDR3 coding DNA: TGTGCCAGTAGGTCCTCAACTAGCGGCGCCTACGAGCAGTACTTC. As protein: CASRSSTSGAYEQYF.

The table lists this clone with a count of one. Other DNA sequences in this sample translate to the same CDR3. The CDR3 reads CASSEGRGAYGYTF. DNA of the CDR3: TGTGCCAGCAGTGAAGGCAGGGGCGCATATGGCTACACCTTC. V and J are TRBV2 and TRBJ1-2; D possibly corresponds to TRBD1 (6 bases). In germline, CDR1 is SNHLY, CDR2 FYNNEI. This CDR3 contains 14 residues. The V end was cut by 1 base, the J end by 5 bases, with 11 bases between.

For the CDR3, the DNA is TGTGCCGTTAGCGGGGGAGCTCAAGAGACCCAGTACTTC. It specifies CAVSGGAQETQYF. The genes are TRBV11-2 and TRBJ2-5; 9 positions match TRBD2. Germline-derived CDR1 and CDR2 are SGHAT and FQNNGV. With 11 bases clipped from V and 2 bases from J, the junction kept 6 bases outside the gene matches. The CDR3 spans 13 residues.

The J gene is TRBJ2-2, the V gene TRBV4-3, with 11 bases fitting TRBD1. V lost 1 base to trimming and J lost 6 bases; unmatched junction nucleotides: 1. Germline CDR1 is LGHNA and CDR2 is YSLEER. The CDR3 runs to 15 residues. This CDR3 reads CASSQGGQGAGELFF. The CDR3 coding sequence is TGCGCCAGCAGCCAAGGGGGACAGGGGGCCGGGGAGCTGTTTTTT.

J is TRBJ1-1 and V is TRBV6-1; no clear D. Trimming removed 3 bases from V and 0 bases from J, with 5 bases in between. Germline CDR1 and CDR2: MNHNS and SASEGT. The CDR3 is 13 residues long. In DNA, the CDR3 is TGTGCCAGCAGTGATCAGATGAACACTGAAGCTTTCTTT. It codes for CASSDQMNTEAFF.

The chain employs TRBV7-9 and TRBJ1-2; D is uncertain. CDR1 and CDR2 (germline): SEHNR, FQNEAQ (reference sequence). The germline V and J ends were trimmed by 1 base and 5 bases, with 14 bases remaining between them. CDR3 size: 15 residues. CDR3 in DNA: TGTGCCAGCAGCTTAGTCTATCAGGAACTTTATGGCTACACCTTC. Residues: CASSLVYQELYGYTF.

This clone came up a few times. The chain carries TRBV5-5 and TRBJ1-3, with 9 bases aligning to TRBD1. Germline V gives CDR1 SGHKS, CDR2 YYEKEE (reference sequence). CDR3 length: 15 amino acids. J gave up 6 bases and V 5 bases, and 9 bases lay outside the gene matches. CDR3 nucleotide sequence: TGTGCCAGCAGTCCCCGGGACAGGGTATCAAACACCATATATTTT. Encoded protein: CASSPRDRVSNTIYF.

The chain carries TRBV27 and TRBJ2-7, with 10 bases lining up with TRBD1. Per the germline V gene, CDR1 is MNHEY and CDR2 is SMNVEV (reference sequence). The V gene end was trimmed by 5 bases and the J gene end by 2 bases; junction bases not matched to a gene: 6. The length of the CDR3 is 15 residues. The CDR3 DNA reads TGTGCCAGCAGTCCGTATGGGACAGGGGCCTACGAGCAGTACTTC. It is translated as CASSPYGTGAYEQYF.

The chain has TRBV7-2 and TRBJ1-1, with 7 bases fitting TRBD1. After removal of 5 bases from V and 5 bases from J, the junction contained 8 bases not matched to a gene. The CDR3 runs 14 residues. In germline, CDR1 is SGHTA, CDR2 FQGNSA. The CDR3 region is CASSTQGMRTEAFF. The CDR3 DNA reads TGTGCCAGCAGCACACAGGGGATGAGGACTGAAGCTTTCTTT.

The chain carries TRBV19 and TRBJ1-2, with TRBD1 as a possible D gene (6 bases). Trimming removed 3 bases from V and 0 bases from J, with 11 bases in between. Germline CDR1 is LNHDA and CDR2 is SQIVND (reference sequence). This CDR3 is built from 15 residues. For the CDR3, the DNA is TGTGCCAGTAGTATGGGGGGGGCCCCTAACTATGGCTACACCTTC. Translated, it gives CASSMGGAPNYGYTF.

CDR3 bases: TGCGCCAGCAGTGAGTCGGGAGGGAGCTCCTATAATTCACCCCTCCACTTT. The encoded protein is CASSESGGSSYNSPLHF. The genes are TRBV10-2 and TRBJ1-6; D is unresolved. V shed 0 bases and J shed 0 bases, with 9 bases lying between them. The CDR3 spans 17 residues. Germline values: CDR1 WSHSY, CDR2 SAAADI.

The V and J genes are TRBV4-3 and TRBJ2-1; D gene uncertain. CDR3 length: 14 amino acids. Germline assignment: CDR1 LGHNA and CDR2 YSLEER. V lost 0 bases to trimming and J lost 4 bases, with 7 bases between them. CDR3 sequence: CASSQDHQYNEQFF. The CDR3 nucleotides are TGCGCCAGCAGCCAAGATCACCAGTACAATGAGCAGTTCTTC.

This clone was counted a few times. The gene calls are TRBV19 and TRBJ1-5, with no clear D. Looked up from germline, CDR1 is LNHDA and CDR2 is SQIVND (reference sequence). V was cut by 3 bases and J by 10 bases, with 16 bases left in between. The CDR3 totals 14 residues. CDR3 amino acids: CASSMSTDGVPQHF. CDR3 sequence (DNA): TGTGCCAGTAGTATGTCGACGGACGGGGTCCCCCAGCATTTT.

This CDR3 reads CASSTTAGEPTGELFF. CDR3 bases: TGCGCCAGCAGCACGACAGCGGGCGAGCCCACCGGGGAGCTGTTTTTT. The chain joins TRBV4-3 to TRBJ2-2; D is possibly TRBD2 (6 bases). Germline CDR1 reads LGHNA; CDR2 reads YSLEER. The CDR3 loop spans 16 amino acids. Trimming took 5 bases from V and 4 from J, leaving 17 bases between them.